This T cell receptor (beta chain) is from a study of T cell clones after liver transplantation. Only in-frame clones appear in the TCRdb table, and some are missing; sequencing was by immunoSEQ multiplex PCR. The table includes roughly 15,000 clones, 92% detected once. This CDR3 spans 10 amino acids. Deletions cut 7 bases from V and 7 bases from J, with 6 bases between. The germline V gene encodes CDR1 SGDLS and CDR2 YYNGEE. The specimen was CD8+ T cells from blood, collected before liver transplant. The chain has TRBV9 and TRBJ2-1; tentative D call: TRBD2 (6 bases). The clonotype comes from a human donor who received a liver transplant. The CDR3 loop is CASGLNEQFF. The DNA for the CDR3 is TGTGCCAGCGGACTAAATGAGCAGTTCTTC.